The 10 T cell receptor beta chains reported below all come from one sample, sequenced in a study of monozygotic twins with cystic fibrosis. The repertoire was sequenced with immunoSEQ multiplex PCR; TCRdb's copy has only in-frame clones and lacks some. The sample includes 30,000 to 45,000 clones, about 87% of them seen just once. Sequencing was done on a sample of blood. The receptors shown here come from a girl aged 2 to 9 with cystic fibrosis.

The rearrangement joins TRBV2 to TRBJ1-2; D uncertain. The CDR3 contains 13 residues. Per germline, CDR1 SNHLY and CDR2 FYNNEI. The V end was cut by 6 bases, the J end by 4 bases, with 12 bases between. The DNA of the CDR3 is TGTGCCAGCAGAGGAAGAGTGGGCTATGGCTACACCTTC. It translates to CASRGRVGYGYTF.

The J gene is TRBJ2-7, the V gene TRBV29-1, with a possible D match to TRBD1 (5 bases). Germline V gene sequence: CDR1 SQVTM, CDR2 ANQGSEA. CDR3 size: 13 residues. The germline V and J ends were trimmed by 4 bases and 0 bases, with 10 bases remaining between them. CDR3 region: CSVAQGSSYEQYF. CDR3 in DNA: TGCAGCGTTGCCCAGGGTAGCTCCTACGAGCAGTACTTC.

The chain is built from TRBV5-6 and TRBJ1-4; D unclear. Trimming left V 0 bases short and J 6 bases short, with 12 bases between. The CDR3 consists of 15 residues. Germline V gene sequence: CDR1 SGHDT, CDR2 YYEEEE. The CDR3 protein is CASSLGPRGDEKLFF. The CDR3 bases are TGTGCCAGCAGCTTGGGACCCCGGGGAGATGAAAAACTGTTTTTT.

The chain combines TRBV6-5 with TRBJ2-1; D is uncertain. The V gene lost 4 bases and the J gene lost 5 bases, with 15 bases spanning the gap. CDR1 is MNHEY, CDR2 SVGAGI, per germline. The CDR3 extends over 15 amino acids. CDR3 bases: TGTGCCAGCAGTTTTGAGTACCTCCCCAACAATGAGCAGTTCTTC. Translation: CASSFEYLPNNEQFF.

The chain links TRBV27 to TRBJ2-2; TRBD2 matches 7 bases. The germline V gene encodes CDR1 MNHEY and CDR2 SMNVEV (reference sequence). Germline trimming cut 5 bases from V and 6 bases from J; bases unmatched to any gene: 6. This CDR3 contains 14 residues. Written as DNA, the CDR3 is TGTGCCAGCAGTCCACGGGGAGGGGCCGGGGAGCTGTTTTTT. Translated: CASSPRGGAGELFF.

The V call is TRBV7-8, the J call TRBJ2-5; 7 bases map to TRBD2. Germline loops: CDR1 SGHVS, CDR2 FQNEAQ. V shed 4 bases and J 4 bases; nucleotides not matched to a gene: 12. The CDR3 length is 16 residues. In DNA form, the CDR3 reads TGTGCCAGCAGCTCCCCTAAGCGGGGACTTGGAGAGACCCAGTACTTC. Residues: CASSSPKRGLGETQYF.

The rearrangement joins TRBV5-5 to TRBJ1-4; TRBD1 agrees at 11 bases. Germline CDR1 SGHKS, CDR2 YYEKEE (reference sequence). The CDR3 spans 15 residues. Germline trimming cut 1 base from V and 5 bases from J; bases unmatched to any gene: 1. The CDR3 sequence: CASSLWDRGNEKLFF. The CDR3 DNA reads TGTGCCAGCAGCTTGTGGGACAGGGGGAATGAAAAACTGTTTTTT.

The chain links TRBV5-1 to TRBJ1-1; no reliable D call. This CDR3 spans 13 amino acids. V shed 3 bases and J shed 8 bases, with 14 bases lying between them. Germline-derived CDR1 and CDR2 are SGHRS and YFSETQ. The CDR3 region has the DNA TGCGCCAGCAGCTCAATGGGTGATTACGAAGCTTTCTTT. Translation: CASSSMGDYEAFF.

The chain carries TRBV4-3 and TRBJ1-5; D gene ambiguous. Trimming stripped 3 bases from V and 5 bases from J, with 14 bases between. Germline values: CDR1 LGHNA, CDR2 YSLEER. There are 15 residues in the CDR3. CDR3 coding DNA: TGCGCCAGCAGCCAGTCCCGGGGTTACGATCAGCCCCAGCATTTT. Translation: CASSQSRGYDQPQHF.

Remarks on this clone: The junction differs from germline at one of its ends, possibly a read error. The V call is TRBV2, the J call TRBJ2-7, with D possibly being TRBD1 (6 bases). The CDR3 is made up of 14 amino acids. Germline CDR1 and CDR2: SNHLY and FYNNEI. CDR3 residues: CASREGTLSYEQYF. CDR3 DNA: TGTGCCAGCAGAGAAGGGACATTGTCCTACGAGCAGTACTTC. Drawing the rest from reference TRBV2 and TRBJ2-7, the complete variable domain is EPEVTQTPSHQVTQMGQEVILRCVPISNHLYFYWYRQILGQKVEFLVSFYNNEISEKSEIFDDQFSVERPDGSNFTLKIRSTKLEDSAMYFCASREGTLSYEQYFGPGTRLTVT.